The T cell receptor (beta chain) under discussion was sequenced for a study of blood T cell repertoires in COVID-19. The CDR3 totals 16 residues. Germline V lookup: CDR1 LGHNT, CDR2 FRNRAP. V lost 1 base, J lost 0 bases, and 7 bases lay in between. In the authors' methods: Researchers report that nucleated cell counts were estimated from reference gene primer amplification. Measured with immunoSEQ multiplex PCR; TCRdb has only the in-frame clones, and not every one. The V and J calls and the clone size are those of that table, but D and trimming were determined from the DNA. The sample includes 90,000 to 140,000 clones, around 80% of them seen just once.

The sequence derives from an elderly woman with acute or convalescent COVID-19. The chain has TRBV12-5 and TRBJ2-6; D might be TRBD1 (6 bases). Material: peripheral blood. The CDR3 bases are TGTGCTAGTGGTTTGGGGACAGTCTCTGGGGCCAACGTCCTGACTTTC. Protein product: CASGLGTVSGANVLTF.